The clone carrying this T cell receptor (beta chain) turned up a few times. This specimen belongs to a study of blood T cell repertoires in COVID-19. Study-level background: Samples taken during acute and convalescent COVID-19 were collected in the United States, Italy and Spain. From T cells, B-cell-depleted T cells, or PBMCs came the material, which was cDNA or gDNA.

This CDR3 spans 19 amino acids. The V and J ends lost 5 bases and 0 bases, in that order; junction bases with no gene match: 15. Germline V gene lookup returns CDR1 SGHTA and CDR2 FQGTGA. Method: immunoSEQ multiplex PCR; TCRdb's copy keeps in-frame clones and lacks some. The table lists approximately 130,000 clones, 77% of them singletons. This clonotype was obtained from a man older than 75 with acute or convalescent COVID-19. Sequencing input: peripheral blood. The chain carries TRBV7-3 and TRBJ2-2, with TRBD1 matching over 7 bases. CDR3 residues: CASSPTRDSHLSNTGELFF. The DNA for the CDR3 is TGTGCCAGCAGCCCTACTCGGGACAGTCACCTGTCGAACACCGGGGAGCTGTTTTTT.